This T cell receptor beta chain was identified during a study of shared clonotypes between healthy human individuals. Whole-study findings and limits: Roughly 5% of naive CD4 clonotypes were shared across four donors. The genetic and exposure-history diversity represented was limited by few donors.

Investigators spread the genomic DNA of each subset evenly over several immunoSEQ plates. Replicate PCRs for sorted subsets used 200 ng DNA; this equaled some 30,000 T cell genomes. The assay was immunoSEQ multiplex PCR, and TCRdb's table has in-frame clones only and misses some. The data contain roughly 200,000 clones, roughly 70% of them singletons. V lost 3 bases and J lost 2, with 6 bases in between. The CDR3 extends over 12 amino acids. Germline V gene data show CDR1 as GTSNPN and CDR2 as SVGIG (reference sequence). Remarks on this clone: Its antigen remains unknown.

The TCR originated in a young man in good health. The sample comprised memory CD4+ T cells sorted from blood. Subset denoted: CD45RA-negative fraction. The V gene is TRBV30, the J gene TRBJ2-3; perhaps TRBD1 as D (5 bases). The CDR3 DNA follows: TGTGCCTGGAGGACAGACACAGATACGCAGTATTTT. It yields the protein CAWRTDTDTQYF.